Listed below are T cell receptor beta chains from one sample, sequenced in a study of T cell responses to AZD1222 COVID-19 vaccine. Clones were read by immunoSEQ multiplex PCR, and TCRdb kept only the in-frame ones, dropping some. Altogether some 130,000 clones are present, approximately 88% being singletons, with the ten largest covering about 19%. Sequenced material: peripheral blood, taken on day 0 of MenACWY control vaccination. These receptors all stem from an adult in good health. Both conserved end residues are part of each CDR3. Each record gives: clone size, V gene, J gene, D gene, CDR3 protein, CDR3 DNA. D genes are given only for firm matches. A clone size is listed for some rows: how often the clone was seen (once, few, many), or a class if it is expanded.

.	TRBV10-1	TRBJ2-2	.	CASSDSSGFPGELFF	TGCGCCAGCAGTGATTCCAGCGGCTTCCCCGGGGAGCTGTTTTTT
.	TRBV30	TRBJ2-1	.	CAWETGRVFNEQFF	TGTGCCTGGGAAACAGGGCGGGTTTTCAATGAGCAGTTCTTC
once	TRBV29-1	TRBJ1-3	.	CSAGIGGGGNTIYF	TGCAGCGCGGGAATTGGGGGCGGTGGAAACACCATATATTTT
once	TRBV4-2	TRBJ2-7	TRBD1	CASSRDRGNYYEQYF	TGTGCCAGCAGCAGGGACAGGGGAAACTACTACGAGCAGTACTTC
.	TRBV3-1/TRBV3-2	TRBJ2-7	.	CASSQELAHKDEQYF	TGTGCCAGCAGCCAAGAACTAGCCCACAAGGACGAGCAGTACTTC
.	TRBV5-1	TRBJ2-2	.	CASSLTVSNTGELFF	TGCGCCAGCAGCTTGACGGTATCGAACACCGGGGAGCTGTTTTTT
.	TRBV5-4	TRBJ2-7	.	CAVFKAGEPYEQYF	TGTGCAGTCTTTAAGGCAGGGGAACCCTACGAGCAGTACTTC
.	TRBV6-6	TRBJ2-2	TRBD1	CASIQRVQGTGELFF	TGTGCCAGCATACAGAGGGTACAGGGGACCGGGGAGCTGTTTTTT
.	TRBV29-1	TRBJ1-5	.	CSVAEGTGGMHF	.
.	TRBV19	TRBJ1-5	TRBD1	CASSTRQGRYSNQPQHF	TGTGCCAGTAGTACCAGACAGGGACGGTATAGCAATCAGCCCCAGCATTTT
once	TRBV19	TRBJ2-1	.	CASTPVSSYNEQFF	TGTGCCAGTACCCCAGTAAGCTCCTACAATGAGCAGTTCTTC
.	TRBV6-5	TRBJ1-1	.	CASSYQRLNTEAFF	TGTGCCAGCAGTTATCAGAGGCTTAACACTGAAGCTTTCTTT
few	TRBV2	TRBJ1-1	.	CASSEYTEAFF	TGTGCCAGCAGTGAGTACACTGAAGCTTTCTTT
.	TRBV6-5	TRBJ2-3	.	CASSYFGGTSTDTQYF	TGTGCCAGCAGTTACTTTGGGGGAACAAGCACAGATACGCAGTATTTT
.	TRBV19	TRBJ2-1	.	CASSTLLNEQFF	TGTGCCAGTAGTACCCTCCTAAATGAGCAGTTCTTC
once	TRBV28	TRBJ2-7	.	CASSPYPGSGVGEQYF	TGTGCCAGCAGTCCGTATCCGGGGTCGGGAGTCGGCGAGCAGTACTTC
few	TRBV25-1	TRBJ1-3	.	CASTEGSTGNTIYF	TGTGCCAGCACCGAAGGCTCGACTGGAAACACCATATATTTT
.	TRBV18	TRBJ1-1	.	CASSLKAGRFTEAFF	TGTGCCAGCTCCCTAAAAGCGGGGAGATTCACTGAAGCTTTCTTT
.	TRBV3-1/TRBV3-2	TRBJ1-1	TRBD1	CASSLGTGWNTEAFF	TGTGCCAGCAGCCTCGGGACAGGTTGGAACACTGAAGCTTTCTTT
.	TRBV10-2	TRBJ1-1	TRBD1	CASSESGGQGGEAFF	TGCGCCAGCAGTGAGTCGGGGGGACAGGGGGGTGAAGCTTTCTTT
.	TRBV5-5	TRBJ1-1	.	CASSSPQKNTEAFF	TGTGCCAGCAGCTCGCCTCAGAAGAACACTGAAGCTTTCTTT
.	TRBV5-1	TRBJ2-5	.	CASSLGAPPAETQYF	TGCGCCAGCAGCTTGGGGGCTCCTCCGGCAGAGACCCAGTACTTC
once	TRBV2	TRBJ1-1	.	CASYKGRNMNTEAFF	TGTGCCAGCTACAAAGGGAGGAACATGAACACTGAAGCTTTCTTT
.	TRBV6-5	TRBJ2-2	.	CASSMGARTGELFF	TGTGCCAGCAGTATGGGGGCGCGCACCGGGGAGCTGTTTTTT
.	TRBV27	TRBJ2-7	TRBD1	CASSQDRGGEQYF	TGTGCCAGCAGTCAGGACAGGGGTGGAGAGCAGTACTTC
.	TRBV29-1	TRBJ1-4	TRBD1	CSVFDRGGSATNEKLFF	TGCAGCGTGTTTGACAGGGGAGGATCGGCAACTAATGAAAAACTGTTTTTT
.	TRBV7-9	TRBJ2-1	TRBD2	CASSLPFRLAGGRNEQFF	TGTGCCAGCAGCTTACCATTCCGACTAGCGGGAGGGCGTAATGAGCAGTTCTTC
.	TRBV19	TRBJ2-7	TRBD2	CATALRLAGDYEQYF	TGTGCCACCGCCCTCCGACTAGCGGGAGACTACGAGCAGTACTTC
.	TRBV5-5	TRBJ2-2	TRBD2	CASSLGNGRRAGELFF	TGTGCCAGCAGCTTAGGAAACGGGAGGAGGGCCGGGGAGCTGTTTTTT
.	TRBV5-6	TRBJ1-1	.	CASSLMTAEAFF	TGTGCCAGCAGCTTGATGACAGCTGAAGCTTTCTTT
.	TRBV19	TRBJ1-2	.	CASSIGTGTLIYGYTF	TGTGCCAGTAGTATAGGAACCGGGACACTTATCTATGGCTACACCTTC
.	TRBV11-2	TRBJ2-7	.	CASSLDRGGSSYEQYF	TGTGCCAGCAGCTTAGATCGAGGGGGGAGCTCCTACGAGCAGTACTTC
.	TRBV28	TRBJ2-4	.	CASRLAPAKNIQYF	TGTGCCAGCAGGCTGGCACCGGCCAAAAACATTCAGTACTTC
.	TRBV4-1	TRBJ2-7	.	CASSLLFSSYEQYF	TGCGCCAGCAGCCTGCTCTTTAGCTCCTACGAGCAGTACTTC
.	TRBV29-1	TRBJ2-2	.	CSVAEYTGELFF	TGCAGCGTGGCTGAGTACACCGGGGAGCTGTTTTTT
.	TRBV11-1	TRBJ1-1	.	CASSWGATEAFF	TGTGCCAGCAGCTGGGGGGCTACTGAAGCTTTCTTT
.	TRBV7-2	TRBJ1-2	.	CASSLDGTTYGYTF	TGTGCCAGCAGCTTAGATGGGACTACTTATGGCTACACCTTC
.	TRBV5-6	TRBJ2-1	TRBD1	CASSFEGASYNEQFF	TGTGCCAGCAGCTTTGAGGGGGCTTCCTACAATGAGCAGTTCTTC
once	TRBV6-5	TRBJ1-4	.	CASRKTATNEKLFF	TGTGCCAGCAGGAAGACAGCAACTAATGAAAAACTGTTTTTT
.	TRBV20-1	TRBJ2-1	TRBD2	CSASLAGGSSYNEQFF	TGCAGTGCTAGTCTAGCGGGAGGGAGCTCCTACAATGAGCAGTTCTTC
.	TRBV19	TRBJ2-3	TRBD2	CASRFLAGGNTDTQYF	TGTGCCAGTAGATTTCTAGCGGGAGGAAACACAGATACGCAGTATTTT
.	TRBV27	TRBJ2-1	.	CASSPPHALNYNEQFF	TGTGCCAGCAGTCCTCCTCACGCGCTTAACTACAATGAGCAGTTCTTC
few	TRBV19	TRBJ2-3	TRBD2	CASSRIAGSRGDTQYF	TGTGCCAGTTCCCGTATAGCGGGATCGAGGGGGGATACGCAGTATTTT
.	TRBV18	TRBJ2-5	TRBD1	CASSLTGGGETQYF	TGTGCCAGCTCCCTTACAGGGGGCGGAGAGACCCAGTACTTC
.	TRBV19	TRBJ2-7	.	CASSPRSHSYEQYF	TGTGCCAGTAGTCCCCGGTCCCACTCCTACGAGCAGTACTTC
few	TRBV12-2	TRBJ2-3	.	CASRTPRWRSHTDTQYF	TGTGCAAGTCGCACGCCAAGATGGCGGAGCCACACAGATACGCAGTATTTT
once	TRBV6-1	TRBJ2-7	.	CASSEAWQGYEQYF	TGTGCCAGCAGTGAAGCGTGGCAGGGGTACGAGCAGTACTTC
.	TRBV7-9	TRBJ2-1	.	CASSLTGSEYNEQFF	TGTGCCAGCAGCTTAACGGGATCGGAGTACAATGAGCAGTTCTTC
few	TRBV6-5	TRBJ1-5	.	CASRPGRSRPQHF	TGTGCCAGCAGACCCGGACGGTCCAGGCCCCAGCATTTT
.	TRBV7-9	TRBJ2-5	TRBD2	CASSLGPRLAGAGGTQYF	TGTGCCAGCAGCTTAGGCCCTCGACTAGCGGGGGCAGGCGGGACCCAGTACTTC
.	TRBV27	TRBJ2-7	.	CASSLRGTSYEQYF	TGTGCCAGCAGTTTACGCGGCACATCCTACGAGCAGTACTTC
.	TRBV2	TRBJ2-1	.	CASRAGLSYYNEQFF	TGTGCCAGCAGGGCTGGACTCTCGTACTACAATGAGCAGTTCTTC
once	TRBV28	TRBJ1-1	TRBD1	CASSFTLLRQGATEAFF	TGTGCCAGCAGCTTCACCCTTTTAAGACAGGGTGCCACTGAAGCTTTCTTT
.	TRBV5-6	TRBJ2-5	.	CASSLPRGETQYF	TGTGCCAGCAGCTTACCCCGCGGGGAGACCCAGTACTTC
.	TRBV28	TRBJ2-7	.	CASMRHYEQYF	TGTGCCAGCATGAGGCACTACGAGCAGTACTTC
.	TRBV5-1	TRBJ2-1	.	CASSFRPASYNEQFF	TGCGCCAGCAGCTTTAGGCCAGCCTCCTACAATGAGCAGTTCTTC
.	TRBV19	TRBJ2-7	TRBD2	CASSVGLAVGGEQYF	TGTGCCAGTAGTGTCGGACTAGCCGTCGGGGGCGAGCAGTACTTC
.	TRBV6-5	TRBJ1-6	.	CASMREVSYNSPLHF	TGTGCCAGCATGAGAGAGGTCTCCTATAATTCACCCCTCCACTTT